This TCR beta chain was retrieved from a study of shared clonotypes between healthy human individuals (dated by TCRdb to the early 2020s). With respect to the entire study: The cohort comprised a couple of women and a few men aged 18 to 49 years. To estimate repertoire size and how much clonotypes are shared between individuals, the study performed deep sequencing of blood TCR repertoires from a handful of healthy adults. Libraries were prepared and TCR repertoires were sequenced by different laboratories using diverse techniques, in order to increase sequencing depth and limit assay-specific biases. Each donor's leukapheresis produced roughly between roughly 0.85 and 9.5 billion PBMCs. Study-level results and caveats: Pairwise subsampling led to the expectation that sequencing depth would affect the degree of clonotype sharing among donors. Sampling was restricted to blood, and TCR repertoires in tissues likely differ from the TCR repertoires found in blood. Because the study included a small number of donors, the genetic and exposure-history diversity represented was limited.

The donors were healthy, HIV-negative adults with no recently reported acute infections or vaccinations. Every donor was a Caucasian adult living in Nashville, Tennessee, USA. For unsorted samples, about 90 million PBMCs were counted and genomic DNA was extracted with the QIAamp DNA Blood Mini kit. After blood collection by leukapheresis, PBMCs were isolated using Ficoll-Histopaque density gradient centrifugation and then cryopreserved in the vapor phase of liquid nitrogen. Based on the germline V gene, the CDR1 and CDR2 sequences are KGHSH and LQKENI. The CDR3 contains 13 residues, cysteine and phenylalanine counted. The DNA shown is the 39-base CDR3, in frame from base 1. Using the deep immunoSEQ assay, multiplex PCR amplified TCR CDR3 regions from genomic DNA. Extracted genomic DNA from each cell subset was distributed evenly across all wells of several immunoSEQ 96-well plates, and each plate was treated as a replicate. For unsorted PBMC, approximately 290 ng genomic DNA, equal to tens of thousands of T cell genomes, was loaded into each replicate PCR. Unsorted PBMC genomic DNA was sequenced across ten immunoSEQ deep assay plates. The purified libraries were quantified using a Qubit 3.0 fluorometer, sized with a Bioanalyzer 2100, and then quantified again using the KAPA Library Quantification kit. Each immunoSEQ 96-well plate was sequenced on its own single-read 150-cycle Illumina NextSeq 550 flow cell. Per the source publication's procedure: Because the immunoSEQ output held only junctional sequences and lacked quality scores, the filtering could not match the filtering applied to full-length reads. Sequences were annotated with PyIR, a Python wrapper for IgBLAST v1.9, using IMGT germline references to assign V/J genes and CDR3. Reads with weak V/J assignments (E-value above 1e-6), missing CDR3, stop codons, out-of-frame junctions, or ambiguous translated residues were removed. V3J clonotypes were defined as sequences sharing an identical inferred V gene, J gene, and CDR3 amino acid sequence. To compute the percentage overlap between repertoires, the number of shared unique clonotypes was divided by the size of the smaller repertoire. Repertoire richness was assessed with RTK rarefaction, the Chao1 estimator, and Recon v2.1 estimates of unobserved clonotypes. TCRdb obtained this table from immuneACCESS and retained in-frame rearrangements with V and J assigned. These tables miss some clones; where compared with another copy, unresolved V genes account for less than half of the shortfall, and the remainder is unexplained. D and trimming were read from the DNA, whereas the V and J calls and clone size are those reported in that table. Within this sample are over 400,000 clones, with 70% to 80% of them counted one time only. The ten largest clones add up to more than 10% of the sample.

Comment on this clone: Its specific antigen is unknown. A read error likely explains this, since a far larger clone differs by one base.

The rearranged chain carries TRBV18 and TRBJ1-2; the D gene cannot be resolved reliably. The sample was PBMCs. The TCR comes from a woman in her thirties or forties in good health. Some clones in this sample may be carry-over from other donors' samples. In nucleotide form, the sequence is TGTGCCAGCTCACCACCGAACCAATATGACTACACCTTC. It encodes CASSPPNQYDYTF.